This T cell receptor beta chain is drawn from a study of metastatic and nonmetastatic thyroid tumors. Study-level background: From malignant and benign thyroid patients, repertoires in blood and in tumor or nodule tissue were compared. Whole-study findings and limits: Reported TCR beta diversity, measured in blood and tumor, was significantly higher for malignant thyroid tumors than for benign nodules.

About this clone: Its target is unknown.

The CDR3 runs 14 residues. Germline lookup yields CDR1 LGHDT and CDR2 YNNKEL (reference sequence). The V end lost 4 bases, the J end lost 9 bases, and 16 bases lay between the germline ends. As handled by the study authors: Building a distant-metastasis classifier for papillary thyroid cancer drew on CDR3 differences across clinicopathological groups. MiXCR was used by TCRdb to re-call the PCR reads. The V and J calls shown here were made by TCRdb, not taken from the authors' results. The sample lists some 30,000 clones; 25% to 35% were seen once. Every patient underwent thyroid surgery untreated. The V call is TRBV3-1, the J call TRBJ2-1; D not certain. The TCR originated in a female donor with papillary thyroid cancer or a benign thyroid nodule (not recorded which). Some clones in this sample may be carry-over from other donors' samples. Material: blood. In DNA form, the CDR3 reads TGTGCCAGCAGCCCGAGCGTGGCGTCTCTTGAGCAGTTCTTC. Amino acids: CASSPSVASLEQFF.